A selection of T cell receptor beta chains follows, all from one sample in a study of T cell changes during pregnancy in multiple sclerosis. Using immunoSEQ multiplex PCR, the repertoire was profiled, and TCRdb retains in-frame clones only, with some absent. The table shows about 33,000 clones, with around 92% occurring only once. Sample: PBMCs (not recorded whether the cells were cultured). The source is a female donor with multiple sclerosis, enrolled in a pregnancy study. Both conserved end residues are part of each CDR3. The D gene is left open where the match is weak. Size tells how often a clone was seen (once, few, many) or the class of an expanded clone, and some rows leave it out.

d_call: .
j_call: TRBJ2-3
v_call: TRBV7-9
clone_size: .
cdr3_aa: CASSLVMIAGDTQYF
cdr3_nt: TGTGCCAGCAGCTTAGTGATGATAGCTGGAGATACGCAGTATTTT

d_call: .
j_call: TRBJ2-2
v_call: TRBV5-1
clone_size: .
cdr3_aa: CASSFAGSDTGELFF
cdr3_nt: TGCGCCAGCAGCTTTGCGGGGTCGGACACCGGGGAGCTGTTTTTT

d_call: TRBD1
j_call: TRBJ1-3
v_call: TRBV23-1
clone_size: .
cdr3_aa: CASRQGGKGNTIYF
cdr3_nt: TGCGCCAGCAGACAGGGGGGGAAAGGAAACACCATATATTTT

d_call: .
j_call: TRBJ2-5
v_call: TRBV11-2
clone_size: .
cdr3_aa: CASSLMGGKETQYF
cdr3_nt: TGTGCCAGCAGCTTAATGGGGGGTAAGGAGACCCAGTACTTC

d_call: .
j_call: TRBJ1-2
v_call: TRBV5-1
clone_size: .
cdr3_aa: CASSLARGEDYGYTF
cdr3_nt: TGCGCCAGCAGCTTGGCTCGGGGAGAGGACTATGGCTACACCTTC

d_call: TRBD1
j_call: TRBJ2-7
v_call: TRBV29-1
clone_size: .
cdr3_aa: CSVVGQGMSYEQYF
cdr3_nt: TGCAGCGTTGTGGGACAGGGGATGTCCTACGAGCAGTACTTC

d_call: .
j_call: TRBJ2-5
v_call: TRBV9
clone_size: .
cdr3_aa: CASSETHRGKETQYF
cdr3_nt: TGTGCCAGCAGCGAAACACACCGGGGGAAAGAGACCCAGTACTTC

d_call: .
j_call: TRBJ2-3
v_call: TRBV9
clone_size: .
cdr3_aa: CASSAITDTQYF
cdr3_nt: TGTGCCAGCAGCGCAATCACAGATACGCAGTATTTT

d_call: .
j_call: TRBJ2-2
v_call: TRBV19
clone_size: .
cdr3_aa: CASRTENTGELFF
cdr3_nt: TGTGCCAGTAGGACGGAAAACACCGGGGAGCTGTTTTTT

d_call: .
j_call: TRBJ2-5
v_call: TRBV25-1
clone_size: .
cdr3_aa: CASRDMGSETQYF
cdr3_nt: TGTGCCAGCAGGGACATGGGGTCGGAGACCCAGTACTTC

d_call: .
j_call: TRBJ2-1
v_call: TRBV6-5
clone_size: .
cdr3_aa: CASSTVPHSGNEQFF
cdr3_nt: TGTGCCAGCAGTACCGTCCCCCATAGTGGCAATGAGCAGTTCTTC

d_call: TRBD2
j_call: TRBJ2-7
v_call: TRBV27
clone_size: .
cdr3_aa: CASSLGGRGREQYF
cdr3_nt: TGTGCCAGCAGTTTAGGTGGGAGGGGTCGGGAGCAGTACTTC

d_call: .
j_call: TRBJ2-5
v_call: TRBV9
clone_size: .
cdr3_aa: CASSGQAEQETQYF
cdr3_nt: TGTGCCAGCAGCGGACAGGCGGAACAAGAGACCCAGTACTTC

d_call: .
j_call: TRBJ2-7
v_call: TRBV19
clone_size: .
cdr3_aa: CASSIRPSEQYF
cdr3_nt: TGTGCCAGTAGTATTAGGCCGAGCGAGCAGTACTTC

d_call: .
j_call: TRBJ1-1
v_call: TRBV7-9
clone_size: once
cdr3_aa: CASSLADRLSVEAFF
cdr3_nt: TGTGCCAGCAGCTTAGCGGATAGGCTGTCGGTCGAAGCTTTCTTT

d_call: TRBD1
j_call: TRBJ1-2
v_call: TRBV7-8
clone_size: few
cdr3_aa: CASSPDRGGSNYGYTF
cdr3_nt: TGTGCCAGCAGCCCGGACAGGGGGGGCTCTAACTATGGCTACACCTTC

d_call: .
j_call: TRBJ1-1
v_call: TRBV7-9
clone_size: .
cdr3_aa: CASSLIRSLNTEAFF
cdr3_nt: TGTGCCAGCAGCTTAATTCGTTCGTTGAACACTGAAGCTTTCTTT

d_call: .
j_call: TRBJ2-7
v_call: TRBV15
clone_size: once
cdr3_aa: CATSRSSGPSYEQYF
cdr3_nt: TGTGCCACCAGTAGGTCTTCGGGACCGTCCTACGAGCAGTACTTC

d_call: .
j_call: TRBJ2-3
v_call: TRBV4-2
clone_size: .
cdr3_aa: CASSQVRRKGPTDTQYF
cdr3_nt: TGTGCCAGCAGCCAAGTACGCCGAAAGGGACCCACAGATACGCAGTATTTT

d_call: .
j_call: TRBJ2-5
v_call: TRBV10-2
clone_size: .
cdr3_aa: CASSETNRVKETQYF
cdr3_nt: TGCGCCAGCAGTGAAACGAACAGGGTCAAGGAGACCCAGTACTTC

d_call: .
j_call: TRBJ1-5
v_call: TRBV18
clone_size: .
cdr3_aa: CASSPVSNQPQHF
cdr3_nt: TGTGCCAGCTCACCGGTCAGCAATCAGCCCCAGCATTTT

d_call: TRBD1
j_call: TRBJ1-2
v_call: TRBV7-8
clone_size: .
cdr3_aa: CASSLRTGGYGYTF
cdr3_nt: TGTGCCAGCAGCTTAAGGACAGGGGGTTATGGCTACACCTTC

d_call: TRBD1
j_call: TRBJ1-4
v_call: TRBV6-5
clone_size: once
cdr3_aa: CASSSGGIGTNEKLFF
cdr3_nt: TGTGCCAGCAGTTCAGGGGGCATTGGGACTAATGAAAAACTGTTTTTT

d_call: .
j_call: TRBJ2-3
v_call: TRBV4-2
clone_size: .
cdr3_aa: CASSQELRADTQYF
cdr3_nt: TGTGCCAGCAGCCAGGAACTTCGCGCAGATACGCAGTATTTT

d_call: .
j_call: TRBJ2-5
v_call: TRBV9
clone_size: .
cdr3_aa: CASSVAGRDLPETQYF
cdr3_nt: TGTGCCAGCAGCGTAGCCGGGCGGGATCTACCCGAGACCCAGTACTTC

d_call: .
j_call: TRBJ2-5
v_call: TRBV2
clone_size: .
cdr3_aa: CASNLGPPETQYF
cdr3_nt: TGTGCCAGCAATTTAGGGCCACCAGAGACCCAGTACTTC

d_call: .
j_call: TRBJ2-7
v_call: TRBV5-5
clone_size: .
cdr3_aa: CASRGRAISYEQYF
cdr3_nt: TGTGCCAGCAGGGGAAGGGCTATATCCTACGAGCAGTACTTC

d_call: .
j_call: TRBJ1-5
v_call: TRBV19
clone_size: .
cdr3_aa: CASHQNTNQPQHF
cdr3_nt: TGTGCCAGCCACCAGAACACCAATCAGCCCCAGCATTTT